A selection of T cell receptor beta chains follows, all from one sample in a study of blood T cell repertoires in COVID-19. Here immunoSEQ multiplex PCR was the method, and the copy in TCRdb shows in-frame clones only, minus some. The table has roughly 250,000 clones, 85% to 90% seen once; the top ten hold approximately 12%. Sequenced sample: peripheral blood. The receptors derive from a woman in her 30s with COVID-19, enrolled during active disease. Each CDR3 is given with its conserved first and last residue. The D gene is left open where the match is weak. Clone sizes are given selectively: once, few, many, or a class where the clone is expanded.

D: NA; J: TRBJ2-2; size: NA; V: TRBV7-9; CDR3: CASSFGGPANTGELFF; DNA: TGTGCCAGCAGCTTCGGGGGTCCAGCGAACACCGGGGAGCTGTTTTTT
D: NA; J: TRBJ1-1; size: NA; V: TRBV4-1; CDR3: CASSREPGRNTEAFF; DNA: TGCGCCAGCAGCCGGGAGCCAGGACGTAACACTGAAGCTTTCTTT
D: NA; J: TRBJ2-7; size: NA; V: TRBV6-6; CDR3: CASSYSGDNYEQYF; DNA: TGTGCCAGCAGTTACTCGGGGGACAACTACGAGCAGTACTTC
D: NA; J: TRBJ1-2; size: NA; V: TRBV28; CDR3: CATRQQRGYTF; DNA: TGTGCCACGCGACAACAAAGGGGCTACACCTTC
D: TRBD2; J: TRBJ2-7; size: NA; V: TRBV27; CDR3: CASSLLAALNYEQYF; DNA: TGTGCCAGCAGTTTACTAGCGGCACTAAACTACGAGCAGTACTTC
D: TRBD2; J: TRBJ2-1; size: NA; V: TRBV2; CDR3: CASSGGLARGNEQFF; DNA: TGTGCCAGCAGTGGTGGACTAGCCCGTGGGAATGAGCAGTTCTTC
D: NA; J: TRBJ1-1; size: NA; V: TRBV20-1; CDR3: CSANRAVAAFF; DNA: TGCAGTGCAAACAGGGCAGTCGCAGCTTTCTTT
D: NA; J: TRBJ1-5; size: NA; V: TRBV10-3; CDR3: CAISEATGRNQPQHF; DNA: TGTGCCATCAGTGAGGCAACAGGCCGCAATCAGCCCCAGCATTTT
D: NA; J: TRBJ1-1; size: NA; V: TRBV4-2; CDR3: CASSQDRDESEAFF; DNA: TGTGCCAGCAGCCAAGACAGGGATGAGTCTGAAGCTTTCTTT
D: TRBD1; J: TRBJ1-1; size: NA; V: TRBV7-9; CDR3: CASSFRDRVGTEAFF; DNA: TGTGCCAGCAGCTTCCGCGACAGGGTGGGCACTGAAGCTTTCTTT
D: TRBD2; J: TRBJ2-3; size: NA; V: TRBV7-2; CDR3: CASRQRLALSTDTQYF; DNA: TGTGCCAGCAGGCAGAGACTAGCTCTTAGCACAGATACGCAGTATTTT
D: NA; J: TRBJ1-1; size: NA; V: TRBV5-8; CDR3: CASSLAVLSGGTEAFF; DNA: TGTGCCAGCAGCTTGGCCGTCTTATCGGGAGGGACTGAAGCTTTCTTT
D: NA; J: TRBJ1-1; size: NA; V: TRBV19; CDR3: CASRSAGTEAFF; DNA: TGTGCCAGTCGATCAGCGGGCACTGAAGCTTTCTTT
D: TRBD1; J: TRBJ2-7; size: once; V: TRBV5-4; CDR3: CASSLAGTGDEQYF; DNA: TGTGCCAGCAGCTTGGCCGGGACAGGGGACGAGCAGTACTTC
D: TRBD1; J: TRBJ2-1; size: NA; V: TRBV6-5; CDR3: CASSYDRQGYNEQFF; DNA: TGTGCCAGCAGTTACGATCGACAGGGCTACAATGAGCAGTTCTTC
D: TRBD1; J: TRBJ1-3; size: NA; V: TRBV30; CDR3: CACGRDSSGNTIYF; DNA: TGTGCCTGCGGTAGGGACAGCTCTGGAAACACCATATATTTT
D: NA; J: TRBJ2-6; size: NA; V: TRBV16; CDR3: CASSQGQSGANVLTF; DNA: TGTGCCAGCAGCCAAGGACAGTCTGGGGCCAACGTCCTGACTTTC
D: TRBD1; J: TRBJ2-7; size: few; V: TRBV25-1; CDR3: CASSGDRGAYEQYF; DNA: TGTGCCAGCAGTGGAGACAGGGGGGCCTACGAGCAGTACTTC
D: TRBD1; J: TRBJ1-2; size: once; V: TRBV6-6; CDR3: CASSLDRAGDILGYTF; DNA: TGTGCCAGCAGTTTGGACAGGGCCGGGGATATTTTGGGCTACACCTTC
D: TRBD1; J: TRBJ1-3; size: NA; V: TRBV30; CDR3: CAWSWDSSGNTIYF; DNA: TGTGCCTGGAGTTGGGACAGCTCTGGAAACACCATATATTTT
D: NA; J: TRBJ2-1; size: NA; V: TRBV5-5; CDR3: CASSTGFTNEQFF; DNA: TGTGCCAGCAGCACGGGTTTCACCAATGAGCAGTTCTTC
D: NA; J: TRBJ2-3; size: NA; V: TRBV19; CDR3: CASSISPKSPQYF; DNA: TGTGCCAGTAGTATTAGTCCCAAGTCACCGCAGTATTTT
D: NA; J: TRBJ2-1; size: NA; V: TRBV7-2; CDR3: CASSTGRGSEQFF; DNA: TGTGCCAGCAGTACCGGGCGGGGAAGTGAGCAGTTCTTC
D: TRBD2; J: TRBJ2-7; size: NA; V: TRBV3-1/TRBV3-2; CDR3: CASSHHPRDFAGTSGGEPYEQYF; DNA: TGTGCCAGCAGCCATCACCCCCGGGACTTCGCCGGGACTAGCGGGGGTGAACCCTACGAGCAGTACTTC
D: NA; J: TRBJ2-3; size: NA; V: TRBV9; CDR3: CASSVALTLVQYF; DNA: TGTGCCAGCAGCGTAGCTTTGACACTAGTGCAGTATTTT
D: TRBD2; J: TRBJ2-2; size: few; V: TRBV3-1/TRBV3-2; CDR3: CASSQEVQRGAHGELFF; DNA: TGTGCCAGCAGCCAAGAGGTTCAGCGGGGGGCTCACGGGGAGCTGTTTTTT
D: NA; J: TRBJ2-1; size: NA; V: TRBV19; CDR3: CASQPSLHYNEQFF; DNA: TGTGCCAGTCAACCGTCACTTCACTACAATGAGCAGTTCTTC